This TCR beta chain was profiled in a study of TIL therapy for anti-PD-1-resistant metastatic lung cancer. Study-wide background: Patients had a median age of approximately 50 years (range roughly 35-80). Tumors carried a median around 1.4 non-synonymous mutations per megabase.

Described time point: pre-treatment sample, taken before nivolumab and TIL therapy. Study-wide findings and caveats: After infusion, TIL clonotypes partly replaced peripheral T cells and declined over months.

Sequencing used immunoSEQ v3. Survey-level samples got 2 million or so read pairs; deep-level samples got roughly 5-6.5 million. TCRdb keeps only in-frame clones here, not all; method: immunoSEQ multiplex PCR. The repertoire consists of about 60,000 clones, with about two thirds occurring once and the leading ten covering around 6.1%. Only a few counts were recorded for this clone. What it binds is not known. This sample comprised blood, obtained at baseline. This TCR was sampled from a person between 25 and 80 years old with non-small cell lung cancer.

This CDR3 is CASGQGIAYNSPLHF. The CDR3 nucleotides are TGCGCCAGCGGACAGGGGATCGCCTATAATTCACCCCTCCACTTT. The chain links TRBV10-1 to TRBJ1-6, with 9 bases matching TRBD1. This CDR3 comprises 15 residues. Germline CDR1 is WNHNN and CDR2 is SYGVQD (reference sequence). With V trimmed by 8 bases and J by 2 bases, 4 bases remained unmatched.